This T cell receptor beta chain was sequenced for a study of vaccination and CD4 T cells after COVID-19 (dated by TCRdb to between 2020 and 2023). Regarding the research as a whole: Every convalescent patient had a positive nasal swab PCR test for SARS-CoV-2, with mild disease in roughly ten patients and severe disease in one. Six males and four females were included in the convalescent cohort, with two Hispanic individuals, seven Caucasians, two Asians and one multiracial person represented. Two doses of either the Pfizer-BioNTech BNT162b2 vaccine (n=8) or the Moderna mRNA-1273 vaccine (n=2) were administered to participants. Post-COVID blood samples from convalescent patients were collected a median of around 100 days after diagnosis, with a range of 35 to 161 days. Post-vaccine blood samples were taken a median of approximately 70 days after the second vaccine dose, with a range of 14 to 241 days. A few convalescent patients were sampled both early after vaccination (day 14) and late after vaccination (days 161 to 241). Overlapping spike peptide pools from SARS-CoV-2 and from the common cold coronaviruses HCoV-NL63, HCoV-OC43 and HCoV-229E were used as culture stimuli. As controls, cultures received a CEFX viral epitope pool (the positive control), an HIV-1 Nef peptide pool (the negative control), or no peptide at all. In roughly 11 COVID-19 convalescent patients and a handful of infection-naive healthy vaccine recipients, the spike-specific CD4+ TCR repertoire before mRNA vaccination was compared with the repertoire after mRNA vaccination.

The library was generated by PCR. At the Johns Hopkins FTIC core, DNA from the cultured CD4+ T cells underwent TCR sequencing with the Oncomine TCR Beta short-read assay. The QIAamp micro DNA kit was used to extract genomic DNA from the cultured CD4+ T cells. Oncomine TCR Beta libraries from cultured CD4+ T cells were pooled using unique dual indexes and sequenced on an Illumina iSeq 100. As for the original processing: Non-productive sequences were removed, and CDR3s that did not start with C, did not end with F or W, or were shorter than 7 amino acids were discarded. Antigen-specific clonotypes were identified using the MANAFEST web application through comparison of peptide-stimulated wells with reference and other culture wells. Positive clones required FDR below 0.05, an odds ratio above 5, and productive frequency above 0.1% in at least two of three replicate wells. Clonotypes that were significantly expanded in both SARS-CoV-2 spike wells and at least one common cold coronavirus spike condition were defined as cross-reactive. Using R version 3.6.1, CDR3 homology was evaluated through Levenshtein distances (stringdist) along with unrooted phylogenetic trees (ape). TCRdb handled the public reads itself, with Q25 trimming in fastp and clone calling in MiXCR, and kept productive beta chains. Rows with one shared CDR3 protein collapse into an entry with the most common genes and DNA. These V and J calls originate from TCRdb's pipeline instead of the authors' own analysis. This sample has 15,000 or so distinct CDR3 sequences in its table, and approximately 50% of those were observed once. The ten top clones hold about an eighth of the sample.

CDR1 and CDR2 are drawn from the germline V gene (reference sequence): MNHNY, SVGAGI. V gives up 0 bases and J gives up 5 bases, and the segment between their germline ends measures 14 bases. Taken from cysteine to phenylalanine, the CDR3 has 15 residues. CDR3 DNA is the only sequence kept; it has 45 bases, read in frame from the first base. What this sample's time point label stands for: late sampling 161 to 241 days after vaccination in a few convalescent patients. The treatment or condition label on this specimen signifies: approximately nine-day PBMC culture with coronavirus spike peptide pools or control peptides (ViraFEST assay). The study used the ViraFEST assay, which expanded antigen-specific T cells with peptide pools and then identified expanded clonotypes by TCR sequencing. Positive SARS-CoV-2 PCR tests in the convalescent patients dated from March to December 2020, before Alpha, Beta and Delta variants emerged in the United States. Roughly 2.1 million PBMCs per well were cultured in IMDM with roughly 5% human AB serum and 7.5 to 10 IU/ml IL-2, plus 10 ug/ml peptide pools. On days 3 and 7, half of the culture medium was replaced with fresh IL-2-containing medium. After about 11 days of culture, CD4+ T cells were isolated by negative selection using the EasySep CD4+ T cell isolation kit. PBMCs were separated from whole blood using Ficoll-Paque Plus gradient centrifugation and then either used fresh or cryopreserved at -140C. Culture conditions were generally each tested in triplicate wells.

What the work shows at the level of the full study, not this receptor alone: An increase in the median number of SARS-CoV-2-reactive clonotypes from approximately 20 after infection to roughly 38 after vaccination was observed, but the change was not found to be significant. Among convalescent patients, a median around 86% of the SARS-CoV-2-reactive clones seen after vaccination appeared only after vaccination, which suggests priming specific to the vaccine. Relatively few convalescent patients were included in the study, and early timepoints after natural infection were not analyzed. In convalescent patients, nearly all vaccine-specific clones (304 of 307) were found to be mono-reactive for SARS-CoV-2 spike rather than cross-reactive with common cold coronaviruses.

With regard to this clonotype: Its antigen is still unknown. No base quality values were provided; no much bigger clone lies one nucleotide off.

The receptor chain draws on TRBV6-6 and TRBJ2-7, with TRBD2 perhaps the D gene, on 5 matching bases. The clonotype comes from a human donor who had recovered from COVID-19. This material consisted of CD4+ T cells from blood, cultured in vitro, taken about 7 months after SARS-CoV-2 vaccination. Here the CDR3 is given as CASSYSSLAIHEQYF. Read as DNA, the sequence is TGTGCCAGCAGTTACTCGAGCCTAGCTATCCACGAGCAGTACTTC.